The T cell receptor (beta chain) under discussion was sequenced for a study of sequential checkpoint blockade in melanoma. Documented treatment: randomized to nivolumab then ipilimumab (arm A) or the reverse (arm B). Libraries were prepared by immunoSEQ multiplex PCR; TCRdb keeps only in-frame clonotypes and omits some of them. Of under 20,000 clones listed, about 75% were seen once; the top ten hold about 12%. CDR3 length equals 22 residues. Germline CDR1 and CDR2: SGDLS and YYNGEE. V dropped 4 bases and J dropped 1 base, with 32 bases sitting between them. The chain uses TRBV9 and TRBJ2-2; tentative D call: TRBD1 (5 bases). This receptor was obtained from a human donor with melanoma. The sequencing here drew on CD8+ T cells sorted from blood (inferred from file names), taken from a patient given nivolumab and ipilimumab in sequence. The CDR3 region has the DNA TGTGCCAGCAGCCTAAACCCCCTTCTTAAGGCAGGGCGAGCACTGAACACCGGGGAGCTGTTTTTT. Amino acids: CASSLNPLLKAGRALNTGELFF. The full variable domain, with the rest looked up from reference TRBV9 and TRBJ2-2, is DSGVTQTPKHLITATGQRVTLRCSPRSGDLSVYWYQQSLDQGLQFLIQYYNGEERAKGNILERFSAQQFPDLHSELNLSSLELGDSALYFCASSLNPLLKAGRALNTGELFFGEGSRLTVL.